The clone carrying this T cell receptor beta chain appeared a few times. Its specificity is not known. Looked up from germline, CDR1 is SGDLS and CDR2 is YYNGEE. J lost 2 bases, V lost 0 bases, and 3 bases had no gene match. CDR3 length: 15 amino acids. The data originate from a study of cytotoxic CD8 clonotypes in ibrutinib-treated CLL. On the study more broadly: Across the patients, approximately 12 were relapsed/refractory, 15 treatment-naive and approximately 18 IGHV unmutated. Notes on the study in general: Public clonotypes, found uncommonly, either contracted or stayed stable on treatment. Baseline-level clonality went beyond age-matched healthy donors and moved in step with circulating CD8+ T-cell counts.

TCRdb keeps only in-frame clones here, not all; method: immunoSEQ multiplex PCR. The repertoire holds some 150,000 clones, with 79% as singletons. The TCR sequence derives from a human donor with chronic lymphocytic leukemia. The chain combines TRBV9 with TRBJ2-7; TRBD1 matches 9 bases. The sequencing used PBMCs, collected after 12 months of ibrutinib treatment. The CDR3 here is CASSVEWTGAYEQYF. CDR3 DNA sequence: TGTGCCAGCAGCGTAGAGTGGACAGGGGCCTACGAGCAGTACTTC.